This TCR beta chain comes out of a study of OX40 agonist ivuxolimab in advanced cancers. In terms of the full investigation: Ivuxolimab, which targeted the costimulatory receptor OX40 (CD134), was an agonistic, fully human IgG2 monoclonal antibody. Intravenous ivuxolimab was administered to patients every 2 weeks at six dose levels: 0.01, 0.1, 0.3, 1.5, 3 and 10 mg/kg. Of the roughly 54 dose-escalation patients, hepatocellular carcinoma was present in about 20, melanoma in roughly 15, renal cell carcinoma in 9 and head and neck cancer in 9. In the dose-escalation cohort, nearly 85% of patients were male, and the mean age was roughly 56 years with a range of roughly 20 to 80. Patients were allowed to have had prior anti-PD-1, anti-PD-L1 or anti-CTLA-4 therapy, and 30% to 40% of the dose-escalation patients had previously received checkpoint inhibitors. Partial responses were achieved by three dose-escalation patients, of whom one had hepatocellular carcinoma and two had cutaneous melanoma. The purpose of peripheral TCRbeta sequencing was to test whether ivuxolimab changed TCR sequence diversity and led to clonal T-cell expansion. The paper covers the monotherapy dose-escalation part of the phase I ivuxolimab trial, which included N ≈ 52 patients.

For sequencing of the TCRbeta CDR3 region, genomic DNA was extracted from the sorted cells. The immunoSEQ Assay was used to sequence the TCRbeta CDR3 regions. Sourced from immuneACCESS, this table was stored by TCRdb with only in-frame sequences that have V and J called. A share of the clones is absent; for the studies checked, an unresolved V gene accounts for under half, and the remainder has no known explanation. The sample profile shows approximately 69,000 clones; around 90% of them were found once. 10% of the sample lies in the top ten. The trial excluded patients who had a history of autoimmune disease or were on systemic immunosuppression. Peripheral blood for TCR sequencing was drawn from every dose cohort at baseline, at cycle 4 day 1 and at cycle 7 day 1. The samples were taken from a phase I, first-in-human, multicenter, open-label dose-escalation trial of ivuxolimab. Adults with locally advanced or metastatic melanoma, renal cell carcinoma, hepatocellular carcinoma or head and neck squamous cell carcinoma were enrolled in the trial. CD4+ and CD8+ T cells were sorted separately from peripheral blood before TCR sequencing.

Paper-wide results and their limitations: Which antigens the clonally expanded peripheral T cells were specific for was not determined. After ivuxolimab, CD8+ T cells had more expanded clones than CD4+ T cells on average. Low levels of normalized T-cell clonal expansion were also seen in some nonresponding patients. At doses from 0.1 to 3.0 mg/kg, clonal expansion was seen in both CD4+ and CD8+ blood T cells between baseline and week 6. Partial responders in the 0.1-3.0 mg/kg groups had among the lowest normalized peripheral clonal expansion, especially among CD8+ T cells.

About this clone itself: The specificity of this receptor is unknown. No base quality values were provided; no much bigger clone lies one nucleotide off.

For CDR1 and CDR2, the germline V gene (reference sequence) lists SGHNT and YYREEE. V is pruned by 4 bases and J by 6 bases, leaving 8 bases of the junction without a gene match. From the cysteine up to the phenylalanine, the CDR3 has a length of 15 residues. Only the CDR3 region is kept as DNA, spanning 45 bases read in frame from base 1. Source: CD4+ or CD8+ T cells sorted from blood, taken in a trial of the OX40 agonist ivuxolimab. The chain is made from TRBV5-4 and TRBJ2-1, with TRBD1 identical over 9 junction bases. This sequence originates from an adult with an advanced solid tumor such as melanoma, head and neck, liver or kidney cancer. The DNA reads as follows: TGTGCCAGCAGCCCACAAAGGACAGGGGCCAATGAGCAGTTCTTC. This encodes CASSPQRTGANEQFF.